The 22 T cell receptor beta chains presented below share a single source sample, sequenced in a study of control samples from healthy donors and cancer patients. Sequencing was performed with immunoSEQ multiplex PCR; in TCRdb, only in-frame clones are kept and a portion is missing. The data contain tens of thousands of clones, 88% of them singletons. The sample was blood. These receptors were obtained from a woman aged 70-85 years in good health.

V gene TRBV12-3 or TRBV12-4 combines with J gene TRBJ1-1; D gene unclear. The CDR3 loop spans 12 amino acids. With 1 base removed from V and 5 bases from J, the gap between germline ends came to 5 bases. The CDR3, as DNA: TGTGCCAGCAGTTTAGAGGTTACTGAAGCTTTCTTT. Protein: CASSLEVTEAFF.

V and J are TRBV5-4 and TRBJ1-1, with D tentatively TRBD1 (6 bases). This CDR3 comprises 15 residues. Germline CDR1 reads SGHNT; CDR2 reads YYREEE (reference sequence). The ends were cut back, 4 bases at V and 0 bases at J, with 13 bases in the middle. This CDR3 reads CASSQDRNVNTEAFF. The CDR3 DNA reads TGTGCCAGCAGCCAAGACAGGAATGTGAACACTGAAGCTTTCTTT.

The rearrangement links TRBV9 to TRBJ2-6; D is unresolved. The CDR3 spans 12 residues. Per germline, CDR1 SGDLS and CDR2 YYNGEE. V was cut by 7 bases and J by 4 bases, with 6 bases left in between. The CDR3 DNA is TGTGCCAGCCGAACCGGGGCCAACGTCCTGACTTTC. Amino acid sequence: CASRTGANVLTF.

This clone was seen a single time. The chain is built from TRBV30 and TRBJ2-2, with unresolved D. Trimming left V 0 bases short and J 0 bases short, with 17 bases between. The germline V gene has CDR1 GTSNPN and CDR2 SVGIG (reference sequence). The CDR3 has 18 residues. CDR3 in DNA: TGTGCCTGGAGTGTACGGAAGTCAGCACTTGCGAACACCGGGGAGCTGTTTTTT. It encodes CAWSVRKSALANTGELFF.

V gene TRBV19 combines with J gene TRBJ1-2, with D possibly matching TRBD1 (6 bases). Germline assignment: CDR1 LNHDA and CDR2 SQIVND (reference sequence). CDR3 length equals 13 residues. The V and J ends lost 6 bases and 7 bases respectively, with 15 bases between them. The CDR3 reads CASRLQGGTGYTF. In nucleotides, the CDR3 is TGTGCCAGTAGACTACAGGGCGGGACTGGCTACACCTTC.

The CDR3 bases are TGCGCCAGCAGCCAAGATAGCCAGGGGAGAGCTTTCTTT. It encodes CASSQDSQGRAFF. V usage is TRBV4-3 and J usage is TRBJ1-1; tentative D call: TRBD1 (6 bases). CDR3 length: 13 residues. Deletions cut 0 bases from V and 10 bases from J, with 12 bases between. Germline V gives CDR1 LGHNA, CDR2 YSLEER.

This rearrangement joins TRBV7-2 to TRBJ2-5, with TRBD1 matching 11 bases. Per germline, CDR1 SGHTA and CDR2 FQGNSA. The V gene end was trimmed by 1 base and the J gene end by 4 bases; junction bases not matched to a gene: 5. The CDR3 loop spans 16 amino acids. The CDR3 DNA follows: TGTGCCAGCAGCTTAGTTTGGACAGGGGGCGGAGAGACCCAGTACTTC. It yields the protein CASSLVWTGGGETQYF.

This chain uses TRBV6-6 with TRBJ1-2; D is unresolved. Germline V gene lookup returns CDR1 MNHNY and CDR2 SVGAGI (reference sequence). Between the trimmed V and J ends, which lost 7 bases and 0 bases, there was a span of 12 bases. This CDR3 region has 14 residues. The DNA for the CDR3 is TGTGCCAGCAATTTGAGGTCATCTAACTATGGCTACACCTTC. It translates to CASNLRSSNYGYTF.

The CDR3 is CASSLVTVNNSPLHF. In DNA form, the CDR3 reads TGTGCCAGCAGCTTGGTGACCGTCAATAATTCACCCCTCCACTTT. The chain recombines TRBV5-4 with TRBJ1-6; no clear D gene. The CDR3 is 15 amino acids. CDR1 SGHNT and CDR2 YYREEE come from the germline V gene (reference sequence). V lost 0 bases and J lost 5, with 9 bases in between.

This chain uses TRBV12-3 or TRBV12-4 with TRBJ1-2; 7 bases line up with TRBD1. This CDR3 is 13 amino acids long. The trim removed 6 bases at V and 8 bases at J, leaving 9 bases unmatched. DNA of the CDR3: TGTGCCAGCAGGCCTGACAGGGAAGACGGCTACACCTTC. Protein sequence: CASRPDREDGYTF.

V gene TRBV6-1 combines with J gene TRBJ1-2; D may be TRBD1 (5 bases). CDR1 and CDR2 from the germline V gene are MNHNS and SASEGT. The V end lost 2 bases, the J end lost 3 bases, and 7 bases lay between the germline ends. This CDR3 is built from 13 residues. The CDR3 DNA sequence: TGTGCCAGCAGTGAATCGGGGGACTATGGCTACACCTTC. It translates to CASSESGDYGYTF.

The sample holds a few counts of this clone. This chain links TRBV29-1 with TRBJ1-1; 7 nucleotides agree with TRBD1. The germline V gene encodes CDR1 SQVTM and CDR2 ANQGSEA. J was trimmed by 5 bases and V by 7 bases; bases with no gene match: 13. The CDR3 sequence is 14 residues long. CDR3 in amino acids: CSASRGQYLTEAFF. The CDR3 DNA reads as TGCAGCGCCTCTCGGGGACAGTATCTTACTGAAGCTTTCTTT.

The chain links TRBV30 to TRBJ1-5, with D tentatively TRBD1 (5 bases). This CDR3 contains 13 residues. Trimming left V 3 bases short and J 5 bases short, with 11 bases between. CDR1 and CDR2 from the germline V gene are GTSNPN and SVGIG (reference sequence). The DNA for the CDR3 is TGTGCCTGGAGCGCAGGGTTGGATCAGCCCCAGCATTTT. Protein: CAWSAGLDQPQHF.

The chain carries TRBV30 and TRBJ1-5; no clear D gene. Between the trimmed V and J ends, which lost 0 bases and 2 bases, there was a span of 11 bases. The germline CDR1 and CDR2 sequences are GTSNPN and SVGIG (reference sequence). The CDR3 consists of 15 residues. CDR3 sequence reads: CAWSVGRIRNQPQHF. The CDR3 DNA follows: TGTGCCTGGAGTGTTGGTAGGATCCGCAATCAGCCCCAGCATTTT.

V and J are TRBV27 and TRBJ1-1; 9 nucleotides agree with TRBD1. Germline V gives CDR1 MNHEY, CDR2 SMNVEV (reference sequence). J gave up 5 bases and V 5 bases, and 9 bases lay outside the gene matches. CDR3 length: 15 residues. This chain's CDR3 is CASSPQGALKTEAFF. The CDR3 DNA sequence: TGTGCCAGCAGTCCACAGGGGGCCCTAAAGACTGAAGCTTTCTTT.

The chain combines TRBV19 with TRBJ1-2, with D possibly matching TRBD1 (5 bases). The CDR3 loop spans 14 amino acids. Trimming removed 6 bases at V and 0 bases at J, with 11 bases between. From germline, CDR1 is LNHDA and CDR2 SQIVND (reference sequence). The CDR3 spells CASRGRDTNYGYTF. CDR3 DNA: TGTGCCAGTAGGGGCAGGGATACTAACTATGGCTACACCTTC.

This sequence joins TRBV5-4 and TRBJ2-1; TRBD2 might be the D (6 bases). This CDR3 spans 14 amino acids. Germline assignment: CDR1 SGHNT and CDR2 YYREEE (reference sequence). Trimming pared 0 bases from V and 9 bases from J, leaving 13 bases between. The CDR3, as DNA: TGTGCCAGCAGCTTGGCGGGAGAAAGGGCTGAGCAGTTCTTC. This encodes CASSLAGERAEQFF.

The rearrangement links TRBV29-1 to TRBJ2-7; a possible D gene is TRBD2 (6 bases). Germline V gene sequence: CDR1 SQVTM, CDR2 ANQGSEA. The V end lost 0 bases, the J end lost 6 bases, and 9 bases lay between the germline ends. This CDR3 has 12 residues. The CDR3 DNA reads TGCAGCGTTGAAGAGGGGGGTTTCGAGCAGTACTTC. Translated, it gives CSVEEGGFEQYF.

This chain links TRBV4-3 with TRBJ2-5, with TRBD2 identical over 8 bases. The germline CDR1 and CDR2 sequences are LGHNA and YSLEER. V trimming: 0 bases; J trimming: 4 bases; junction bases outside the gene matches: 4. This CDR3 is 15 amino acids long. The CDR3 coding sequence is TGCGCCAGCAGCCAAGAGTATAGCGGGGCAGAGACCCAGTACTTC. Translating gives CASSQEYSGAETQYF.

This clone was seen a single time. This chain uses TRBV5-4 with TRBJ1-1, with D possibly being TRBD1 (6 bases). This CDR3 is built from 13 residues. V was clipped by 4 bases and J by 6 bases, with 13 bases between them. CDR1 and CDR2 from the germline V gene are SGHNT and YYREEE (reference sequence). The CDR3 bases are TGTGCCAGCAGCCGTCAGGGGATGGCTGAAGCTTTCTTT. Its protein is CASSRQGMAEAFF.

The V call is TRBV9, the J call TRBJ1-1, with D possibly TRBD1 on 6 matching bases. This CDR3 contains 15 residues. Trimming cost V 0 bases and J 3 bases, with 12 bases left between them. The germline gives CDR1 SGDLS, CDR2 YYNGEE. The CDR3 nucleotides read TGTGCCAGCAGCGTAGTAGGGGGTTCGGACACTGAAGCTTTCTTT. This encodes CASSVVGGSDTEAFF.

The chain links TRBV3-1 (or the pseudogene TRBV3-2) to TRBJ1-1, with 9 positions matching TRBD1. The CDR3 has 17 amino acids. The V gene end was trimmed by 6 bases and the J gene end by 0 bases; junction bases not matched to a gene: 11. Per germline, CDR1 LGHDT and CDR2 YNNKEL (reference sequence). This CDR3 reads CASRSGQGLLVNTEAFF. CDR3 bases: TGTGCCAGCAGATCGGGACAGGGACTCTTAGTGAACACTGAAGCTTTCTTT.